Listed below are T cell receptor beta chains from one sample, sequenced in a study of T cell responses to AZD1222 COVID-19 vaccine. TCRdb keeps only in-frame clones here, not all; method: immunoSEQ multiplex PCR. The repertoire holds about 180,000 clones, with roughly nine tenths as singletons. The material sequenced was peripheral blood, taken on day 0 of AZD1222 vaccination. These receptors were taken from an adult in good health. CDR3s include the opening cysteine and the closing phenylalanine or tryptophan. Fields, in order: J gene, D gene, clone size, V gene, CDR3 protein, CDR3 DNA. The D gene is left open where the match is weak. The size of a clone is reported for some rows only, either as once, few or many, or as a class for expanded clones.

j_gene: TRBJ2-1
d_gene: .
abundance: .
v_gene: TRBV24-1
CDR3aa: CATSEPGNHNEQFF
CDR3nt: TGTGCCACCAGTGAGCCCGGGAACCACAATGAGCAGTTCTTC

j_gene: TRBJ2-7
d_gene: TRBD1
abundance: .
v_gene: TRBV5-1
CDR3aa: CASRGDSLLNEQYF
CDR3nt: TGCGCCAGCAGGGGGGACAGTCTTCTGAACGAGCAGTACTTC

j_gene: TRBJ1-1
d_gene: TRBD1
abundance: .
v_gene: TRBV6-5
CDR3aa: CASIFGTGVESAFF
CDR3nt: TGTGCCAGCATCTTCGGGACAGGGGTAGAATCGGCTTTCTTT

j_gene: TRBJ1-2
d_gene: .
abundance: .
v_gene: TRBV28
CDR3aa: CASSLLGQGHYGYTF
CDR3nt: TGTGCCAGCAGTTTATTGGGGCAGGGCCACTATGGCTACACCTTC

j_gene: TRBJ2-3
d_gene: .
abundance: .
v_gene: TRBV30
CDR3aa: CAWTGASTDTQYF
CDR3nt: TGTGCCTGGACCGGGGCCAGCACAGATACGCAGTATTTT

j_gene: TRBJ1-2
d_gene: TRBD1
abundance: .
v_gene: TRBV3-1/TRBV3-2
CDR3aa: CASSQGDREGYGYTF
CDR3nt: TGTGCCAGCAGCCAAGGAGACAGGGAAGGGTATGGCTACACCTTC

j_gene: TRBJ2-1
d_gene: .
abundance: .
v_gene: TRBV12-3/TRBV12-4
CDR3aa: CASSRDGNNEQFF
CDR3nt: TGTGCCAGCAGTCGGGACGGAAACAATGAGCAGTTCTTC

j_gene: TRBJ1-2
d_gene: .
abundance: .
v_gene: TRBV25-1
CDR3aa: CASSESGKGLQGYTF
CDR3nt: TGTGCCAGCAGTGAATCGGGCAAGGGCCTGCAGGGCTACACCTTC

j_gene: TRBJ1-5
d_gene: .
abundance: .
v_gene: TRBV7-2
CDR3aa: CASSLNSLTSNQPQHF
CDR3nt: TGTGCCAGCAGCTTAAATTCTCTCACTAGCAATCAGCCCCAGCATTTT

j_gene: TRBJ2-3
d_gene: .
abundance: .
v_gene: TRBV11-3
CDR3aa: CASSSVLSDTQYF
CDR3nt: TGTGCCAGCAGCTCCGTTTTGTCAGATACGCAGTATTTT

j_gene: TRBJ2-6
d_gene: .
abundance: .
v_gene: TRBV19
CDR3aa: CASSTRASDFGANVLTF
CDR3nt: TGTGCCAGTAGTACCCGGGCCAGCGACTTCGGGGCCAACGTCCTGACTTTC

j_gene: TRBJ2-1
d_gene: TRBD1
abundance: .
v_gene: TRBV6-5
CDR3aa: CASTWGQGPYNEQFF
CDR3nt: TGTGCCAGCACTTGGGGACAGGGCCCTTACAATGAGCAGTTCTTC

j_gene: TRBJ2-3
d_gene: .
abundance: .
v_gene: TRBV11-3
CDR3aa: CASSLGHSIDTQYF
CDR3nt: TGTGCCAGCAGCTTAGGACACTCTATAGATACGCAGTATTTT

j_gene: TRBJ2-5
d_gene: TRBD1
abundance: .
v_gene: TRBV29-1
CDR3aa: CSVGTVLGETQYF
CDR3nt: TGCAGCGTGGGGACAGTGCTGGGGGAGACCCAGTACTTC

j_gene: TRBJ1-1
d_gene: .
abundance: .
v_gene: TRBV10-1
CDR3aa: CASRFGVGTEAFF
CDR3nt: TGCGCCAGCAGATTTGGGGTAGGAACTGAAGCTTTCTTT

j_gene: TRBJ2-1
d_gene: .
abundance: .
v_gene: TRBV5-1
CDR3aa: CASSKGQGPSLNEQFF
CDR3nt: TGCGCCAGCAGCAAGGGTCAGGGGCCGTCCCTCAATGAGCAGTTCTTC

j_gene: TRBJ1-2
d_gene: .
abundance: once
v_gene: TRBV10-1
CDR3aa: CASSESNPKMNLYGYTF
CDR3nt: TGCGCCAGCAGTGAGTCTAACCCTAAGATGAACCTTTATGGCTACACCTTC

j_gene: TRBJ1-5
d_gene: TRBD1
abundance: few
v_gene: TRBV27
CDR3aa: CASRIDRAHNQPQHF
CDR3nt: TGTGCCAGCAGGATAGACAGGGCGCACAATCAGCCCCAGCATTTT

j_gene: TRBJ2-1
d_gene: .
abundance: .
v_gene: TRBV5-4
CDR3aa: CASSLRGGNNEQFF
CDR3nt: TGTGCCAGCAGCTTAAGAGGGGGAAACAATGAGCAGTTCTTC

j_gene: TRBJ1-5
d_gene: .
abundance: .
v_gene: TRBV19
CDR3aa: CASSIAESYQPQHF
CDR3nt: TGTGCCAGTAGTATAGCCGAGAGCTATCAGCCCCAGCATTTT

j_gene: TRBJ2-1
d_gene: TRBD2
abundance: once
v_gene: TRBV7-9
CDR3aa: CASSFGLADNEQFF
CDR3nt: TGTGCCAGCAGCTTTGGACTAGCCGACAATGAGCAGTTCTTC

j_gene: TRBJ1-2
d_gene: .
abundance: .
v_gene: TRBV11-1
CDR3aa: CASSSTAGTPEGYTF
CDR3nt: TGTGCCAGCAGCTCCACCGCCGGGACCCCTGAGGGCTACACCTTC

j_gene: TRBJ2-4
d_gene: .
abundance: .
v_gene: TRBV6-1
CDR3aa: CASSEYTDLAKNIQYF
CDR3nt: TGTGCCAGCAGTGAATACACAGACCTAGCCAAAAACATTCAGTACTTC

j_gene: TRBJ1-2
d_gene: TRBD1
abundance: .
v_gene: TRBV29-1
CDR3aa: CSVGGQGFYTF
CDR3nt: TGCAGCGTAGGTGGACAGGGCTTCTACACCTTC

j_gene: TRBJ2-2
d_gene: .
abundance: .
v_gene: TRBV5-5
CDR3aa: CASRWSGTLGTGELFF
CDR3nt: TGTGCCAGCAGATGGTCGGGAACCCTGGGAACCGGGGAGCTGTTTTTT

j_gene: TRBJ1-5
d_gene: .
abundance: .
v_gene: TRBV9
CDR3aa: CASSEGTGLHQPQHF
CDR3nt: TGTGCCAGCAGCGAAGGCACAGGGCTCCATCAGCCCCAGCATTTT

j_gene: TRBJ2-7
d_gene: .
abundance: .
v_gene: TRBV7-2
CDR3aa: CASNQPGHLSEQYF
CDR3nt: TGTGCCAGCAACCAGCCGGGACATCTTAGCGAGCAGTACTTC

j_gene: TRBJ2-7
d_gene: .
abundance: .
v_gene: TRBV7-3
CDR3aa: CASSLGTNSYEQYF
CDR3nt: TGTGCCAGCAGCTTAGGGACCAACTCCTACGAGCAGTACTTC

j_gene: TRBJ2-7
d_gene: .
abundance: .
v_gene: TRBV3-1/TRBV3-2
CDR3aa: CASSQVAGSYEQYF
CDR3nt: TGTGCCAGCAGCCAAGTGGCAGGGTCCTACGAGCAGTACTTC

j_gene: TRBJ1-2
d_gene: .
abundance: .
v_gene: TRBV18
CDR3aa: CASSPQGDGYTF
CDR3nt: TGTGCCAGCTCACCACAAGGGGATGGCTACACCTTC

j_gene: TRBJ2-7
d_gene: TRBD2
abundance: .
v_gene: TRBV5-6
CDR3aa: CASSGIAGATHEQYF
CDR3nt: TGTGCCAGCAGCGGGATAGCGGGGGCGACTCACGAGCAGTACTTC

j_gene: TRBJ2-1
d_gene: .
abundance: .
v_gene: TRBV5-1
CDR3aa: CASGGGQTYNEQFF
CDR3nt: TGCGCCAGCGGAGGAGGACAGACCTACAATGAGCAGTTCTTC

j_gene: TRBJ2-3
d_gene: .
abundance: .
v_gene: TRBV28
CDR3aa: CASSSQLPATDTQYF
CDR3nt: TGTGCCAGCAGTTCCCAGCTACCTGCCACAGATACGCAGTATTTT

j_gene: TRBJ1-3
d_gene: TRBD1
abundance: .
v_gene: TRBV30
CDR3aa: CAWSGGQARNTIYF
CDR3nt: TGTGCCTGGAGTGGGGGACAGGCAAGGAACACCATATATTTT

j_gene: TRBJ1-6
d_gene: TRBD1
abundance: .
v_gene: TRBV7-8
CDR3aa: CASSLKTGGNSPLHF
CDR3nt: TGTGCCAGCAGCCTCAAGACAGGGGGAAATTCACCCCTCCACTTT

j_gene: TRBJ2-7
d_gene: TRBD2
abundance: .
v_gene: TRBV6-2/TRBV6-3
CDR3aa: CASRPSGRTLYEQYF
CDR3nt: TGTGCCAGCCGCCCTAGCGGGAGAACCCTCTACGAGCAGTACTTC

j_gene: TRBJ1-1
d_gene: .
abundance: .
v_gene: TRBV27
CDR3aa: CASGARSTEAFF
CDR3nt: TGTGCCAGCGGAGCCCGGAGCACTGAAGCTTTCTTT

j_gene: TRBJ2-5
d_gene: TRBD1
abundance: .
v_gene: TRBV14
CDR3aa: CASSPPTGVRETQYF
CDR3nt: TGTGCCAGCAGCCCCCCGACAGGGGTTAGGGAGACCCAGTACTTC

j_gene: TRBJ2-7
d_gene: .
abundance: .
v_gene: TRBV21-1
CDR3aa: CASTPDVTYEQYF
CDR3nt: TGTGCCAGCACCCCGGACGTTACCTACGAGCAGTACTTC

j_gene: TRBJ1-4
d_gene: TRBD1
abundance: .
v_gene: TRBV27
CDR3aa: CASSLTTGNEKLFF
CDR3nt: TGTGCCAGCAGTTTAACGACAGGGAATGAAAAACTGTTTTTT

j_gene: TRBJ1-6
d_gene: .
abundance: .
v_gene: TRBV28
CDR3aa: CASRLYHRSGSPLHF
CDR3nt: TGTGCCAGCAGACTATATCACAGGTCCGGCTCACCCCTCCACTTT